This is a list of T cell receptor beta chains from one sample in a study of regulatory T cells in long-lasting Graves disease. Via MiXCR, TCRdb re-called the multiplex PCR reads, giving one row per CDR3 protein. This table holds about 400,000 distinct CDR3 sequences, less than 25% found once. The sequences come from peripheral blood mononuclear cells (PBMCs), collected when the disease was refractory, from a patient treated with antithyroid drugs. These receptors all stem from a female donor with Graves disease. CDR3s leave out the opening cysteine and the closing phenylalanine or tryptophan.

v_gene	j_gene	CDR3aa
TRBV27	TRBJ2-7	ASSPEGGGWYEQY
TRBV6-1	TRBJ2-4	ASSPGQGLAKNIQY
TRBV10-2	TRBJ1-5	ASGQGAGQPQH
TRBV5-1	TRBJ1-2	ASSWRQRDGEGYT
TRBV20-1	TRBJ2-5	SATSGQKTQY
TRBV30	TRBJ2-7	AWSLSGTIYEQY
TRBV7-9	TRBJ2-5	ASSSRTATETQY
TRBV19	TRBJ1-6	ASSIGQTGLASPLH
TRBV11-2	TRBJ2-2	ASSSPVFRVTNTGELF
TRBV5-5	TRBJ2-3	ASSLGGLRTDTQY
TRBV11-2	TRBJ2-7	ASTWTGRDEQY
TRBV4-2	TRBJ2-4	ASSQDFTLAGNIQY
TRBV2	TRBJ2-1	ASSQTGTPYNEQF
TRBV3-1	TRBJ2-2	ASSPQYTGELF
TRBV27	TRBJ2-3	ASSLWTAGTDTQY
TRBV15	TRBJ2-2	ATSRASGLAGGGTGELF
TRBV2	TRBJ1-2	ASSAGTANYGYT
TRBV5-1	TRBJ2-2	ASKGQGDGELF
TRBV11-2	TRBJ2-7	ASSLAGNPDRAYEQY
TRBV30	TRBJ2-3	AWSVGADTQY
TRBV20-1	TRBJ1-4	SASYGEGNLATNEKLF
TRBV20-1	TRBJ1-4	SAIDGNGGKLF
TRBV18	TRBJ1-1	ASSDPPEAF
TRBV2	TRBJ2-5	ASSEAGLLAGERETQY
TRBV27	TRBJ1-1	ASRIRGMNTEAF
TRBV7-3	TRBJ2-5	ASGRPGLAAGKTQY
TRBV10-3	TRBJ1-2	ASAKDRGPYGYT
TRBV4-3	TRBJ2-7	ASSQEFAGVSYEQY
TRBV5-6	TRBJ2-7	ASSLFATPPYEQY
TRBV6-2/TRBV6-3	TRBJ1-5	ASSFTGQGIQPQH
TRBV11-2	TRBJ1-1	ASSLREGPNTEAF
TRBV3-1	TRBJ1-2	ASSSDIAGGYT
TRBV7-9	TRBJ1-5	ASSGDSSNQPQH
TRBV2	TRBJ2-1	ASSESGTAKNEQF
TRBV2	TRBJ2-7	ASHGPSSEQY
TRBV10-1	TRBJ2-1	ASSEGSEQF
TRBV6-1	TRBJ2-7	ASSEPDRSYEQY
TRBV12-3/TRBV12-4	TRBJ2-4	ASSSGALAKNIQY
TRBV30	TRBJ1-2	AWSQGQGAQFLYGYT
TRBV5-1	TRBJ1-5	ASSSGTDNQPQH
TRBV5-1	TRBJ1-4	ASSLGQGYNEKLF
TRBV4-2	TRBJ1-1	ASSQEGRGNTEAF
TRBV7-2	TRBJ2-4	ASSLSSLSAKNIQY
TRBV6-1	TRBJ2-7	ASKIAGQSISYEQY
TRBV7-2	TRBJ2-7	ASSLDWDRGIGLYEQY
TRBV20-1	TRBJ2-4	SARINIQY
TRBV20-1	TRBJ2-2	SASPTSSQNTGELF
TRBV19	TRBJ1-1	ASSIALGANTEAF
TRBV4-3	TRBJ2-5	ASAFRMGGEETQY
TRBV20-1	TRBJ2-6	SARDYLASGANVLT
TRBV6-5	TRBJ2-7	ASSYTRPGILAEQY
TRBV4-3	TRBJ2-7	ASSRIRDNSYEQY
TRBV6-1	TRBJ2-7	ASRHGRGEQY
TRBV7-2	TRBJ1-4	ASSLSPGPGGGKLF
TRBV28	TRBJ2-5	ASTNAPSGLRGGETQY
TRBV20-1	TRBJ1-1	SARTQTGNTEAF